Listed below are T cell receptor beta chains from one sample, sequenced in a study of cytomegalovirus exposure and HLA in healthy donors. Sequencing was performed with immunoSEQ multiplex PCR; in TCRdb, only in-frame clones are kept and a portion is missing. The sample shows about 130,000 clones, approximately 75% of them seen only once. The material sequenced was PBMCs. The receptors derive from a woman between 35 and 50 years old in good health and CMV-seropositive. Each CDR3 is given with its conserved first and last residue. Each record gives: V gene, J gene, CDR3 protein.

v_gene: TRBV4-1
j_gene: TRBJ2-2
CDR3aa: CASSQAGGRDTGELFF

v_gene: TRBV27
j_gene: TRBJ1-2
CDR3aa: CASSLYAGERGYTF

v_gene: TRBV5-4
j_gene: TRBJ1-1
CDR3aa: CASSLGDRRNTEAFF

v_gene: TRBV18
j_gene: TRBJ2-7
CDR3aa: CASSVGAQKTIWEQYF

v_gene: TRBV2
j_gene: TRBJ1-2
CDR3aa: CASSRNTGGYTF

v_gene: TRBV15
j_gene: TRBJ2-5
CDR3aa: CATSSPGQGTETQYF

v_gene: TRBV5-1
j_gene: TRBJ2-5
CDR3aa: CASSAPGETQYF

v_gene: TRBV13
j_gene: TRBJ1-4
CDR3aa: CASSSSRTGGLAMAKLFF

v_gene: TRBV7-9
j_gene: TRBJ2-7
CDR3aa: CASSLPPGYEQYF

v_gene: TRBV9
j_gene: TRBJ1-2
CDR3aa: CASSSRDMGVDYTF

v_gene: TRBV7-9
j_gene: TRBJ2-5
CDR3aa: CASSLGTSEQETQYF

v_gene: TRBV7-6
j_gene: TRBJ2-7
CDR3aa: CASSSQGPGYEQYF

v_gene: TRBV5-4
j_gene: TRBJ2-3
CDR3aa: CASSLPGEPLTDTQYF

v_gene: TRBV5-6
j_gene: TRBJ2-3
CDR3aa: CASSTDREDTQYF

v_gene: TRBV7-8
j_gene: TRBJ1-5
CDR3aa: CASSQLGGENQPQHF

v_gene: TRBV1
j_gene: TRBJ2-7
CDR3aa: CILGLAGGPHEQYF

v_gene: TRBV6-1
j_gene: TRBJ1-3
CDR3aa: CASSEALRDSGNTIYF